This T cell receptor beta chain was captured in a study of shared clonotypes between healthy human individuals. The CDR3 is made up of 17 amino acids. V lost 0 bases and J lost 9; bases outside the gene matches: 15. The V gene's germline CDR1 is SGHRS and CDR2 YFSETQ. TCRdb keeps only in-frame clones here, not all; method: immunoSEQ multiplex PCR. The sample yields 2 million to 2.5 million clones, just under 95% seen once. V gene TRBV5-1 combines with J gene TRBJ2-3; TRBD2 matches 8 bases. The specimen was naive CD4+ T cells from PBMCs. Described subset: CD45RA+ positively selected. This TCR was recovered from a man between 18 and 29 years old in good health. Some clones in this sample may be carry-over from other donors' samples. DNA for the CDR3: TGCGCCAGCAGCTTGGTCCGTAGCGGGGATATCAGAGGAACGCAGTATTTT. Protein product: CASSLVRSGDIRGTQYF.